This TCR beta chain was sequenced during a study of OX40 agonist ivuxolimab in advanced cancers. Study-level information: Patients assigned to dose escalation were diagnosed with hepatocellular carcinoma, melanoma, renal cell or head and neck cancer. Treatment received earlier with anti-PD-1, anti-PD-L1 or anti-CTLA-4 agents was allowed, and approximately 40% had some.

On this clone: Its antigen is currently unknown.

Study-level points and caveats: A proportion of nonresponders additionally exhibited low normalized T-cell clonal expansion.

The length of the CDR3 is 15 residues. Trimming stripped 8 bases from V and 4 bases from J, with 18 bases between. Looked up from germline, CDR1 is MNHNY and CDR2 is SVGAGI (reference sequence). Method: immunoSEQ multiplex PCR; TCRdb's copy keeps in-frame clones and lacks some. The sample consists of tens of thousands of clones, roughly 84% of them appearing once. This rearrangement joins TRBV6-6 to TRBJ1-5; perhaps TRBD1 as D (5 bases). The starting material was CD4+ or CD8+ T cells sorted from blood, obtained in a trial of the OX40 agonist ivuxolimab. This clonotype originated in an adult with an advanced solid tumor such as melanoma, head and neck, liver or kidney cancer. The CDR3 region has the DNA TGTGCCAGCCGCGGCTTTGGGGGAGGAAATCAGCCCCAGCATTTT. It specifies CASRGFGGGNQPQHF.